Sequencing of this TCR beta chain was carried out in a study of blood T cell repertoires in COVID-19. In its sample, this clone was seen a few times. TCRdb keeps only in-frame clones here, not all; method: immunoSEQ multiplex PCR. The table shows about 82,000 clones, with around 80% occurring only once. The V and J ends lost 7 bases and 5 bases respectively, with 15 bases between them. The CDR3 runs 14 residues. Germline lookup yields CDR1 KGHDR and CDR2 SFDVKD. The rearrangement joins TRBV24-1 to TRBJ2-3, with a possible D match to TRBD1 (5 bases). Input material: peripheral blood. This TCR came from a woman aged 55-75 years with acute or convalescent COVID-19. CDR3 in amino acids: CATSRRDQGDTQYF. The CDR3 DNA sequence: TGTGCCACCAGCCGCAGGGATCAGGGAGATACGCAGTATTTT.